One sample yielded the 8 T cell receptor beta chains listed below, sequenced in a study of blood T cells in healthy people across ages. A second PCR, run for about 6 to 12 cycles, used a sample-barcoded 5' primer plus a J-beta primer mix. TCRdb analysed the 5' RACE reads with MiXCR anew, one entry per CDR3 protein. Here the sample spans under 2,000,000 distinct CDR3 sequences, around half being singletons. Sequences were obtained from blood. The receptors were sampled from a woman in her forties in good health.

There are a few counts of this clonotype. V usage is TRBV6-6 and J usage is TRBJ1-2, with no clear D. V lost 6 bases, J lost 4 bases, and 18 bases lay in between. This CDR3 spans 15 amino acids. Germline assignment: CDR1 MNHNY and CDR2 SVGAGI (reference sequence). Here the CDR3 reads CASRVDATGSYGYTF. The CDR3 DNA sequence: TGTGCCAGCAGGGTAGATGCGACGGGCTCCTATGGCTACACCTTC.

This clonotype was picked up a small number of times. The J gene is TRBJ1-4, the V gene TRBV29-1; 9 bases line up with TRBD1. Unmatched junction bases numbered 9, after V lost 6 bases and J lost 7 bases. This CDR3 is built from 14 residues. Germline CDR1 and CDR2: SQVTM and ANQGSEA. Here the CDR3 DNA reads TGCAGCGTCGTACCGGGACAGGGTGTTGAAAAACTGTTTTTT. This codes for CSVVPGQGVEKLFF.

The genes are TRBV6-5 and TRBJ2-7; a possible D gene is TRBD1 (5 bases). The germline V gene has CDR1 MNHEY and CDR2 SVGAGI. Trimming took 0 bases from V and 0 from J, leaving 12 bases between them. The CDR3 totals 16 residues. CDR3: CASSYSRDRSSYEQYF. The CDR3 bases are TGTGCCAGCAGTTACTCGAGAGACAGAAGCTCCTACGAGCAGTACTTC.

This clonotype has more than one count but fewer than ten. CDR3 loop: CASHGGGSETQYF. The CDR3 DNA sequence: TGTGCTAGTCACGGTGGAGGCTCTGAGACCCAGTACTTC. The chain uses TRBV7-9 and TRBJ2-5, with D tentatively TRBD2 (5 bases). The germline V gene has CDR1 SEHNR and CDR2 FQNEAQ (reference sequence). The CDR3 length is 13 residues.

The chain combines TRBV27 with TRBJ2-7; D unresolved. The V end was cut by 6 bases, the J end by 0 bases, with 9 bases between. Germline V gives CDR1 MNHEY, CDR2 SMNVEV (reference sequence). The CDR3 is 13 residues long. The CDR3 loop reads CASSRRVSYEQYF. The CDR3 nucleotides read TGTGCCAGCAGCCGACGGGTCTCCTACGAGCAGTACTTC.

This clonotype has just one count. The rearrangement links TRBV20-1 to TRBJ1-5, with 7 bases that match TRBD1. CDR1 and CDR2 from the germline V gene are DFQATT and SNEGSKA (reference sequence). This CDR3 region has 13 residues. The J segment lost 9 bases and the V segment lost 4 bases, leaving 9 bases of the junction unmatched. The CDR3 DNA follows: TGCAGTGCTACACGGACAGGCCCTGGGCCCCAGCATTTT. Residues: CSATRTGPGPQHF.

The genes are TRBV24-1 and TRBJ2-1; 7 positions match TRBD1. CDR1 and CDR2 from the germline V gene are KGHDR and SFDVKD. Trimming took 3 bases from V and 10 from J; bases not matched to a gene: 11. This CDR3 region has 15 residues. Here the CDR3 DNA reads TGTGCCACCAGTGATGGCAGGGGGTTGAAACGGGAGCAGTTCTTC. Translating gives CATSDGRGLKREQFF.

The rearrangement uses TRBV13 and TRBJ2-2; D gene unclear. Between the trimmed V and J ends, which lost 1 base and 6 bases, there was a span of 6 bases. This CDR3 contains 13 residues. Germline CDR1 is PRHDT and CDR2 is FYEKMQ (reference sequence). This CDR3 reads CASSLAVPGELFF. CDR3 nucleotide sequence: TGTGCCAGCAGCTTAGCGGTTCCCGGGGAGCTGTTTTTT.